This T cell receptor (beta chain) is from a study of PD-1 blockade in classical Hodgkin lymphoma (dated by TCRdb to the early 2020s). Regarding the research as a whole: Nivolumab dosing was 3 mg/kg intravenously every 2 weeks, continuing until either disease progression or unacceptable toxicity. To define a peripheral blood immune signature of response to PD-1 blockade in classical Hodgkin lymphoma, the study combined TCR beta sequencing with CyTOF.

The research as a whole found: Lower diversity was seen in patients whose nivolumab began less than 1 year after ASCT, and these patients were left out of later analyses so that immune reconstitution would not confound the results. Only a single clinical trial cohort was studied, and what caused the repertoire differences, possibly disease activity or prior therapy, remained undefined. Baseline TCR diversity was reported to be lower in newly diagnosed patients than in healthy donors and to be lower still in relapsed/refractory patients. By C4D1, a significant rise was seen in CD4+ TCR diversity but not in CD8+ TCR diversity (p=0.0027 vs p=0.16), and the rise was most apparent among complete responders (p=0.02). Trial patients achieving complete response had baseline diversity similar to newly diagnosed patients, whereas partial responders and progressors had significantly lower diversity.

The Qiagen DNeasy kit was used to extract genomic DNA from unsorted PBMCs and from the negatively selected CD4+ and CD8+ fractions. TCR beta CDR3 regions were amplified by immunoSEQ multiplex PCR using primers annealing to V and J segments. Amplification bias was minimized using a synthetic immune receptor repertoire, and residual bias was removed computationally after sequencing. The authors processed their data as follows. Repertoire diversity was quantified as the Shannon entropy index using custom Python scripts. Unsorted, CD4+ and CD8+ repertoires were analyzed separately, except in combined analyses where CD4+ and CD8+ sequences were merged in silico. Clonal expansion was defined as a frequency increase of at least 2-fold after treatment compared with C1D1, and clones undetected at baseline were assigned a pseudocount of 0.5. Singleton clones were defined as clones with 0 or 1 copy at C1D1, and non-singleton clones were defined as clones with 2 or more copies. Clones expanded in unsorted samples were annotated as CD4+, CD8+ or unknown by matching protein sequences in sorted samples from the same patient. Wilcoxon tests on paired samples were used to test diversity changes from C1D1 to C4D1. TCRdb re-hosts the immuneACCESS table, in-frame sequences only. Its copies lack some clones; in the studies checked, an unresolved V gene accounts for under half of them, and the cause for the rest is not known. The V and J calls and the clone size are those of that table, but D and trimming were determined from the DNA. Across this sample there are roughly 60,000 clones, with roughly nine tenths seen only once. The ten largest account for more than 7.5% of the sample.

A word on this clone: Which antigen it targets is not known. Base qualities are missing; no much larger clone stands one base away.

In the paper's terms, the time point label means: cycle 1 day 1 (C1D1), immediately before nivolumab initiation. Every trial patient had relapsed following autologous stem cell transplantation, and prior brentuximab vedotin exposure was what differed among cohorts A, B and C. The trial cohort was composed of about 54 patients with relapsed/refractory classical Hodgkin lymphoma, for whom complete response, partial response or progressive disease was recorded as best overall response. In the multi-cohort phase II CheckMate 205 trial, trial patients received single-agent nivolumab. An independent review committee assessed best overall response using the 2007 International Working Group response criteria. PBMCs from the trial were collected at three points: immediately before nivolumab initiation (C1D1), and during therapy at cycle 2 day 1 and cycle 4 day 1. Peripheral blood was collected in 8 mL Vacutainer Cell Preparation Tubes, from which PBMCs were isolated by centrifugation and then cryopreserved.

This TCR came from a human donor with classical Hodgkin lymphoma. Sequences were derived from peripheral blood mononuclear cells (PBMCs), sampled at baseline.

The DNA sequence is TGTGCCACCAGCAGTTACACTAGGCCCTACGAGCAGTACTTC. Its protein is CATSSYTRPYEQYF. The chain is made from TRBV15 and TRBJ2-7; 5 matching bases give a weak D call of TRBD2. The CDR3 has 14 amino acids, counting the end cysteine and phenylalanine. Only the CDR3 DNA stays, 42 bases, in frame from base 1. The germline V gene (reference sequence) gives CDR1 as LNHNV and CDR2 as YYDKDF. V lost 3 bases and J lost 2 bases; the stretch between them is 11 bases long.